The next 32 T cell receptor beta chains were all read from a single sample in a study of blood T cell repertoires in COVID-19. The method was immunoSEQ multiplex PCR; TCRdb's version includes in-frame clones alone and lacks a portion of them. The table lists approximately 31,000 clones, 85% of them singletons. The sequenced sample consisted of peripheral blood. The origin of the receptors is a man older than 75 with active COVID-19.

This chain links TRBV3-1 (or the pseudogene TRBV3-2) with TRBJ2-5; TRBD1 aligns across 9 bases. V was pared by 3 bases and J by 3 bases, with 2 bases of the junction left unmatched. Germline values: CDR1 LGHDT, CDR2 YNNKEL (reference sequence). The CDR3 sequence is 14 residues long. Here the CDR3 reads CASSQRDREETQYF. The CDR3 coding sequence is TGTGCCAGCAGCCAGCGGGACAGGGAAGAGACCCAGTACTTC.

The chain employs TRBV19 and TRBJ2-2, with D perhaps TRBD2 (7 bases). This CDR3 has 18 amino acids. The V and J ends lost 3 bases and 3 bases respectively, with 20 bases between them. Germline V gene sequence: CDR1 LNHDA, CDR2 SQIVND (reference sequence). The CDR3 coding sequence is TGTGCCAGTAGTATTTCCTCCCGGCGGGGGCTAGACACCGGGGAGCTGTTTTTT. As protein: CASSISSRRGLDTGELFF.

The chain carries TRBV15 and TRBJ1-3, with D perhaps TRBD1 (5 bases). Germline-derived CDR1 and CDR2 are LNHNV and YYDKDF (reference sequence). This CDR3 spans 14 amino acids. V lost 0 bases to trimming and J lost 7 bases, with 10 bases between them. In DNA, the CDR3 is TGTGCCACCAGCAGAGACAGGGTCGGCAACACCATATATTTT. Its protein product is CATSRDRVGNTIYF.

The chain employs TRBV7-7 and TRBJ2-5, with 8 bases identical to TRBD2. The CDR3 has 16 amino acids. J gave up 5 bases and V 2 bases, and 10 bases lay outside the gene matches. Germline CDR1 and CDR2: SSHAT and FNYEAQ (reference sequence). The CDR3 DNA reads TGTGCCAGCAGCTTAATCCTAGCGGGTGCGGTGGAGACCCAGTACTTC. Amino acid sequence: CASSLILAGAVETQYF.

The J gene is TRBJ1-2, the V gene TRBV18; possibly TRBD1 for D (6 bases). Trimming removed 4 bases from V and 7 bases from J, with 16 bases in between. Germline assignment: CDR1 KGHSH and CDR2 LQKENI. The CDR3 totals 14 residues. CDR3 coding DNA: TGTGCCAGCTCACTCTCCGGGACCAGGGGTGGCTACACCTTC. This codes for CASSLSGTRGGYTF.

This clone has a handful of counts. The genes are TRBV6-7 and TRBJ2-5, with 14 bases that match TRBD2. TRBV6-7 is labeled an ORF, and its function is uncertain. CDR3 size: 17 residues. Trimming took 2 bases from V and 4 from J; bases not matched to a gene: 6. CDR3: CASSYPGLAGGPETQYF. CDR3 bases: TGTGCCAGCAGTTACCCTGGACTAGCGGGGGGCCCAGAGACCCAGTACTTC.

J is TRBJ2-7 and V is TRBV19, with 7 bases identical to TRBD1. Trimming took 4 bases from V and 1 from J; bases not matched to a gene: 7. Germline CDR1 LNHDA, CDR2 SQIVND (reference sequence). This CDR3 contains 15 residues. The CDR3 DNA sequence: TGTGCCAGTAGTAGAACTCCGGGACAGTCCTACGAGCAGTACTTC. This sequence encodes CASSRTPGQSYEQYF.

V usage is TRBV6-5 and J usage is TRBJ2-5, with 9 bases aligning to TRBD2. The J segment lost 2 bases and the V segment lost 6 bases, leaving 4 bases of the junction unmatched. The germline V gene encodes CDR1 MNHEY and CDR2 SVGAGI. The CDR3 loop spans 14 amino acids. CDR3 coding DNA: TGTGCCAGCAGCGGACTAGCGTTTCAAGAGACCCAGTACTTC. This codes for CASSGLAFQETQYF.

The J gene is TRBJ2-7, the V gene TRBV5-6; D gene unclear. The CDR3 loop spans 15 amino acids. In germline, CDR1 is SGHDT, CDR2 YYEEEE. V was shortened by 4 bases and J by 0 bases, with 14 bases between the two germline ends. CDR3 loop: CASSRVDKPSYEQYF. The DNA for the CDR3 is TGTGCCAGCAGCCGAGTCGACAAGCCCTCCTACGAGCAGTACTTC.

J is TRBJ2-2 and V is TRBV5-4; TRBD2 matches 11 bases. The CDR3 totals 16 residues. The V gene end was trimmed by 4 bases and the J gene end by 7 bases; junction bases not matched to a gene: 9. CDR1 and CDR2 (germline): SGHNT, YYREEE (reference sequence). The CDR3 sequence: CASSSSGGAIVGELFF. DNA for the CDR3: TGTGCCAGCAGCAGTAGCGGGGGGGCCATAGTCGGGGAGCTGTTTTTT.

This clone was found a few times. V usage is TRBV4-1 and J usage is TRBJ1-2; a possible D gene is TRBD1 (6 bases). Germline V gene lookup returns CDR1 MGHRA and CDR2 YSYEKL. The CDR3 has 16 residues. Trimming stripped 0 bases from V and 6 bases from J, with 17 bases between. The DNA of the CDR3 is TGCGCCAGCAGCCAAGATGGCCGTAGGGGGATAAATGGCTACACCTTC. Residues: CASSQDGRRGINGYTF.

This CDR3 reads CASSQPGQGSCYNEQFF. CDR3 DNA sequence: TGTGCCAGCAGCCAACCAGGACAGGGGTCTTGCTACAATGAGCAGTTCTTC. The chain joins TRBV3-1 (or the pseudogene TRBV3-2) to TRBJ2-1; 9 bases match TRBD1. The V segment lost 2 bases and the J segment 3 bases; nucleotides outside the gene matches: 8. The CDR3 sequence is 17 residues long. Germline CDR1 reads LGHDT; CDR2 reads YNNKEL (reference sequence).

The chain links TRBV2 to TRBJ2-7, with 11 bases fitting TRBD1. CDR1 and CDR2 (germline): SNHLY, FYNNEI. The CDR3 runs to 15 residues. Losses at the gene ends were 4 bases for V and 6 bases for J; bases not matched to a gene: 8. The CDR3 spells CASSVRGQGAGEQYF. The CDR3 DNA is TGTGCCAGCAGTGTTCGTGGACAGGGGGCGGGCGAGCAGTACTTC.

This chain connects TRBV6-2 or TRBV6-3 to TRBJ2-5; D is possibly TRBD2 (5 bases). The CDR3 has 17 amino acids. The germline gives CDR1 MNHEY, CDR2 SVGEGT. Trimming took 5 bases from V and 5 from J, leaving 24 bases between them. The CDR3 sequence: CASSTRGYGAVRETQYF. The CDR3 DNA is TGTGCCAGCAGTACTCGGGGATACGGCGCTGTGAGGGAGACCCAGTACTTC.

The chain recombines TRBV5-1 with TRBJ2-2; 8 bases are a match to TRBD1. Trimming removed 7 bases from V and 3 bases from J; junction bases left unmatched: 8. The germline V gene encodes CDR1 SGHRS and CDR2 YFSETQ. The CDR3 is 15 amino acids. CDR3: CASGYDRGDTGELFF. The CDR3 nucleotides read TGCGCCAGCGGTTACGACAGGGGAGACACCGGGGAGCTGTTTTTT.

This rearrangement joins TRBV18 to TRBJ2-3; D perhaps matches TRBD1 (6 bases). Germline values: CDR1 KGHSH, CDR2 LQKENI. Trimming took 4 bases from V and 0 from J, leaving 8 bases between them. The CDR3 covers 14 residues. CDR3 DNA sequence: TGTGCCAGCTCACTTCAGGGGAGCACAGATACGCAGTATTTT. Translation: CASSLQGSTDTQYF.

The rearrangement uses TRBV11-2 and TRBJ1-5; D not resolved. CDR3 length: 14 residues. Per germline, CDR1 SGHAT and CDR2 FQNNGV. V lost 0 bases to trimming and J lost 7 bases, with 10 bases between them. The CDR3, as DNA: TGTGCCAGCAGCTTAGAATCGGGGTTGCAGCCCCAGCATTTT. Translated, it gives CASSLESGLQPQHF. Full variable domain (rest looked up from reference TRBV11-2 and TRBJ1-5): EAGVAQSPRYKIIEKRQSVAFWCNPISGHATLYWYQQILGQGPKLLIQFQNNGVVDDSQLPKDRFSAERLKGVDSTLKIQPAKLEDSAVYLCASSLESGLQPQHFGDGTRLSIL.

This CDR3 reads CSARRDTEAFF. The CDR3 DNA reads TGCAGTGCTCGCAGGGACACTGAAGCTTTCTTT. The chain combines TRBV20-1 with TRBJ1-1; weak D call: TRBD1 (5 bases). CDR1 is DFQATT and CDR2 is SNEGSKA in the germline V gene (reference sequence). With 5 bases removed from V and 3 bases from J, the gap between germline ends came to 7 bases. The CDR3 has 11 amino acids.

V is TRBV7-8 and J is TRBJ2-7, with no clear D. Germline CDR1 SGHVS, CDR2 FQNEAQ. This CDR3 region has 15 residues. V was trimmed by 1 base and J by 3 bases, leaving 13 bases between them. This chain's CDR3 is CASSLGGLGSYEQYF. The CDR3 DNA reads TGTGCCAGCAGCTTAGGAGGCCTCGGTAGCTACGAGCAGTACTTC.

The V gene is TRBV18, the J gene TRBJ1-2, with D unresolved. CDR3 size: 14 residues. Germline V gives CDR1 KGHSH, CDR2 LQKENI. Deletions cut 3 bases from V and 3 bases from J, with 11 bases between. For the CDR3, the DNA is TGTGCCAGCTCACCCAGACTTGCCGACTATGGCTACACCTTC. It specifies CASSPRLADYGYTF.

The V call is TRBV9, the J call TRBJ2-7; D is ambiguous. Trimming removed 1 base from V and 2 bases from J, with 10 bases in between. Germline CDR1 SGDLS, CDR2 YYNGEE. This CDR3 comprises 14 residues. CDR3: CASSVTSTTYEQYF. Written as DNA, the CDR3 is TGTGCCAGCAGCGTAACCAGCACTACCTACGAGCAGTACTTC.

This chain links TRBV9 with TRBJ2-3; 8 nucleotides agree with TRBD2. V lost 0 bases and J lost 4; bases outside the gene matches: 4. From germline, CDR1 is SGDLS and CDR2 YYNGEE. The CDR3 is 15 amino acids. CDR3: CASSVAGGFADTQYF. The CDR3 bases are TGTGCCAGCAGCGTAGCGGGGGGGTTTGCAGATACGCAGTATTTT.

The chain has TRBV3-1 (or the pseudogene TRBV3-2) and TRBJ1-2; D is possibly TRBD1 (6 bases). CDR3 size: 14 residues. Germline CDR1 reads LGHDT; CDR2 reads YNNKEL (reference sequence). V lost 1 base and J lost 2, with 8 bases in between. The CDR3 region is CASSQAQGNYGYTF. The CDR3 DNA follows: TGTGCCAGCAGCCAAGCCCAGGGGAACTATGGCTACACCTTC.

This clone has a handful of counts. CDR3 sequence: CASSLVATDNSPLHF. The DNA for the CDR3 is TGTGCCAGCAGCTTAGTTGCGACAGATAATTCACCCCTCCACTTT. The chain links TRBV7-2 to TRBJ1-6, with D perhaps matching TRBD1 (5 bases). CDR3 length equals 15 residues. Trimming removed 1 base at V and 5 bases at J, with 9 bases between. The germline gives CDR1 SGHTA, CDR2 FQGNSA. Supplemented by reference TRBV7-2 and TRBJ1-6, the full variable domain reads GAGVSQSPSNKVTEKGKDVELRCDPISGHTALYWYRQSLGQGLEFLIYFQGNSAPDKSGLPSDRFSAERTGGSVSTLTIQRTQQEDSAVYLCASSLVATDNSPLHFGNGTRLTVT.

In its sample, this clone was seen once. The chain employs TRBV5-1 and TRBJ2-7, with 9 nucleotides matching TRBD2. Germline CDR1 and CDR2: SGHRS and YFSETQ. The CDR3 has 16 residues. Germline trimming cut 4 bases from V and 0 bases from J; bases unmatched to any gene: 8. This CDR3 reads CASSPLSGGSSYEQYF. The CDR3 DNA sequence: TGCGCCAGCAGCCCCTTGAGCGGGGGGAGCTCCTACGAGCAGTACTTC.

The chain joins TRBV12-5 to TRBJ1-1; a possible D gene is TRBD1 (5 bases). The germline V gene encodes CDR1 LGHNT and CDR2 FRNRAP. Trimming stripped 0 bases from V and 11 bases from J, with 13 bases between. The CDR3 sequence is 13 residues long. DNA of the CDR3: TGTGCTAGTGGTTTGGTACCGGGGGACTATGCTTTCTTT. This translates into CASGLVPGDYAFF.

V gene TRBV29-1 combines with J gene TRBJ2-3; TRBD1 matches 7 bases. There are 12 residues in the CDR3. The germline gives CDR1 SQVTM, CDR2 ANQGSEA. The junction had 1 base not matched to a gene; V was cut back by 4 bases and J by 3 bases. CDR3 sequence: CSVGTGTDTQYF. The DNA of the CDR3 is TGCAGCGTTGGGACAGGAACAGATACGCAGTATTTT.

This chain connects TRBV6-2 or TRBV6-3 to TRBJ2-3; 8 bases match TRBD1. Germline V gene data show CDR1 as MNHEY and CDR2 as SVGEGT. V shed 5 bases, J shed 4 bases, and the junction held 5 bases outside the gene matches. The CDR3 sequence is 14 residues long. In DNA, the CDR3 is TGTGCCAGCAGTCCCCGGACAGGGTCAGATACGCAGTATTTT. Translation gives CASSPRTGSDTQYF.

The chain couples TRBV7-9 to TRBJ1-1; D may be TRBD1 (6 bases). The CDR3 length is 12 residues. Trimming left V 11 bases short and J 4 bases short, with 14 bases between. Germline-derived CDR1 and CDR2 are SEHNR and FQNEAQ (reference sequence). The CDR3, as DNA: TGTGCCGATGGGGGCCTGGGCACTGAAGCTTTCTTT. As protein: CADGGLGTEAFF.

The V and J genes are TRBV21-1 and TRBJ1-1; TRBD1 reflects the table's D call only, with no check against the DNA. TRBV21-1 is described as a pseudogene. The CDR3 totals 16 residues. CDR3 sequence (DNA): TGTGCCAGCAGCTCACTAGACAGGCCCATGAACACTGAAGCTTTCTTT. This translates into CASSSLDRPMNTEAFF.

The rearrangement uses TRBV5-1 and TRBJ2-3, with D unresolved. V lost 0 bases and J lost 3, with 11 bases in between. CDR1 is SGHRS, CDR2 YFSETQ, per germline. There are 15 residues in the CDR3. CDR3 sequence: CASSLAASPTDTQYF. The CDR3 DNA reads as TGCGCCAGCAGCTTGGCTGCCAGTCCTACAGATACGCAGTATTTT.

This chain uses TRBV5-6 with TRBJ2-1, with 7 bases identical to TRBD2. This CDR3 has 15 amino acids. Trimming cost V 4 bases and J 3 bases; bases outside gene matches: 7. Germline CDR1 reads SGHDT; CDR2 reads YYEEEE. The CDR3 region is CASSKGLPHYNEQFF. The CDR3 coding sequence is TGTGCCAGCAGCAAGGGACTACCACACTACAATGAGCAGTTCTTC.